This T cell receptor (beta chain) was captured by sequencing in a study of cytomegalovirus exposure and HLA in healthy donors. Primers for the PCR totalled 60 Vbeta and 13 Jbeta. Sequencing was performed with immunoSEQ multiplex PCR; in TCRdb, only in-frame clones are kept and a portion is missing. The sample shows 95,000 to 100,000 clones, 78% of them seen only once. CDR1 is SGHTA and CDR2 is FQGNSA in the germline V gene. The CDR3 is made up of 18 amino acids. With V trimmed by 5 bases and J by 0 bases, 10 bases remained unmatched. The receptor was derived from a woman aged 60-70 years in good health and CMV-seronegative. This chain links TRBV7-2 with TRBJ2-5, with 12 bases identical to TRBD2. Material: PBMCs. The DNA of the CDR3 is TGTGCCAGCAGCCAAGATCCCGGACTAGCGGGGAACCAAGAGACCCAGTACTTC. It is translated as CASSQDPGLAGNQETQYF.